A selection of T cell receptor beta chains follows, all from one sample in a study of cytomegalovirus exposure and HLA in healthy donors. The data were produced by immunoSEQ multiplex PCR, yet TCRdb's version contains in-frame clones alone and is incomplete. The sample includes roughly 200,000 clones, under 85% of them seen just once. The specimen sequenced was PBMCs. The receptor set was obtained from a male donor in good health and CMV-seronegative. The CDR3 runs from the conserved cysteine through the conserved F or W. A D gene is named only where the DNA matches it firmly. Some rows have no size entry. The others give once, few or many, or a class for an expanded clone.

cdr3_nt,cdr3_aa,clone_size,j_call,d_call,v_call
TGCGCCAGCAGCCAAGTGGGGGGGGCAAGGGGCTATGGCTACACCTTC,CASSQVGGARGYGYTF,-,TRBJ1-2,-,TRBV4-1
TGTGCCAGCAGTTCACCCGACAGGGGGCGAGGCTACACCTTC,CASSSPDRGRGYTF,few,TRBJ1-2,TRBD1,TRBV28
TGTGCCAGCAGTAGACAGGATAGCAATCAGCCCCAGCATTTT,CASSRQDSNQPQHF,-,TRBJ1-5,-,TRBV6-5
TGTGCCTGGAGTCGTCTCTTTGAGCAGTTCTTC,CAWSRLFEQFF,-,TRBJ2-1,-,TRBV30
TGTGCCAGCAGGATAACGGGGGGTGACGGTCGCTATGGCTACACCTTC,CASRITGGDGRYGYTF,-,TRBJ1-2,-,TRBV27
TGTGCCAGCAGTTTTCTTCCCTTAGCCAAAAACATTCAGTACTTC,CASSFLPLAKNIQYF,few,TRBJ2-4,-,TRBV28
TGCAGCGTTGCAAGAAGCGGAGCCCGCGAGCAGTACTTC,CSVARSGAREQYF,-,TRBJ2-7,-,TRBV29-1
TGTGCCAGCAGTTTAGCAGGAAACCAAGAGACCCAGTACTTC,CASSLAGNQETQYF,once,TRBJ2-5,-,TRBV28
TGTGCCAGCAGCTTGGTTGGAGGTGGCGACACCTTC,CASSLVGGGDTF,-,TRBJ1-2,-,TRBV5-4
TGTGCCAGCAGTCCGGTATTGGGCTCCGGGACAGCCCGAAGTCAGTACTTC,CASSPVLGSGTARSQYF,-,TRBJ2-7,TRBD1,TRBV28
TGTGCCAGCAGTGCCGTTAGGGGCGAACAGTACTTC,CASSAVRGEQYF,-,TRBJ2-7,-,TRBV6-1
TGTGCCAGCAGCTTTCCTACTAGCGGGACCAACACCGGGGAGCTGTTTTTT,CASSFPTSGTNTGELFF,few,TRBJ2-2,TRBD2,TRBV7-3
TGTGCCAGCAGCTTAGGAGAGAGTACGCAGTATTTT,CASSLGESTQYF,-,TRBJ2-3,-,TRBV13
TGTGCCACCAGCACCCCCCGGGAGTGGCGGGGATTTCACAATGAGCAGTTCTTC,CATSTPREWRGFHNEQFF,few,TRBJ2-1,-,TRBV15
TGTGCCAGCAGCCGCGGACGGACTGTTGACGAGCAGTACTTC,CASSRGRTVDEQYF,few,TRBJ2-7,-,TRBV7-8
TGTGCCAGCAGCTTATGGCAGGGATCCTACGAGCAGTACTTC,CASSLWQGSYEQYF,-,TRBJ2-7,-,TRBV11-3
TGTGCCAGCAGTGACAGCCGGACAGGGATCAACACCGGGGAGCTGTTTTTT,CASSDSRTGINTGELFF,few,TRBJ2-2,TRBD1,TRBV2
TGTGCCAGCAGTTTAAATTATGGCAGGGGGCTGGTGGACACCATATATTTT,CASSLNYGRGLVDTIYF,-,TRBJ1-3,TRBD1,TRBV28
TGTGCCAGCGAGGGCGAGCAGTACTTC,CASEGEQYF,-,TRBJ2-7,-,TRBV6-6
TGTGCCAGCAGCGTAGCGGTTACCGGGGAGCTGTTTTTT,CASSVAVTGELFF,-,TRBJ2-2,-,TRBV9
TGTGCCAGCAGCTTGGGCGGGAGGGGAGGAACCGGGGAGCTGTTTTTT,CASSLGGRGGTGELFF,-,TRBJ2-2,TRBD2,TRBV7-2
TGCAGTGCGAAACGGGGAGAGACCCAGTACTTC,CSAKRGETQYF,-,TRBJ2-5,-,TRBV20-1
TGTGCCAGTAGTATCTCTCCGGGAGGCTACACCTTC,CASSISPGGYTF,once,TRBJ1-2,-,TRBV19
TGTGCCAGCAGGTTCCTAGCGGGGGAGAGTTATGAGCAGTTCTTC,CASRFLAGESYEQFF,-,TRBJ2-1,TRBD2,TRBV7-9
TGTGCCAGCAGCCCATACGCCGGGACTAGCGCGGGATCAAATACGCAGTATTTT,CASSPYAGTSAGSNTQYF,-,TRBJ2-3,TRBD2,TRBV7-3
TGTGCCAGCAGCTTAAGTGGTGCGAACAATGAGCAGTTCTTC,CASSLSGANNEQFF,few,TRBJ2-1,-,TRBV7-2
TGCGCCAGCAGCTTGGGACAGGGGGTATCCTATAATTCACCCCTCCACTTT,CASSLGQGVSYNSPLHF,-,TRBJ1-6,TRBD1,TRBV5-1
TGTGCCTGGAGTGCGGACAGGGATAATGAGCAGTTCTTC,CAWSADRDNEQFF,-,TRBJ2-1,TRBD1,TRBV30
TGCGCCAGCAGCATACAGGGGGCGCGGGATGAGCCCCAGCATTTT,CASSIQGARDEPQHF,-,TRBJ1-5,TRBD1,TRBV5-1
TGCGCCAGCAGCCAAGGCGGGGGCCAGTCATATGGCTACACCTTC,CASSQGGGQSYGYTF,-,TRBJ1-2,-,TRBV4-3
TGTGCCAGCAGGCCGACAGGGGGTGGGGGCTACACCTTC,CASRPTGGGGYTF,few,TRBJ1-2,TRBD1,TRBV6-5
TGTGCCAGCAGTGAAGAAGCGGGCCGTTCACCCCTCCACTTT,CASSEEAGRSPLHF,-,TRBJ1-6,-,TRBV2
TGTGCCAGCAGCCAGACTAGCGGGGTAGGAGAGACCCAGTACTTC,CASSQTSGVGETQYF,-,TRBJ2-5,TRBD2,TRBV7-3
TGTGCCAGCAGCCTTGGGGGGGGCGTACAGCCCCAGCATTTT,CASSLGGGVQPQHF,-,TRBJ1-5,-,TRBV9
TGTGCCTGGAGTTTGGACAGGGGCAATCAGCCCCAGCATTTT,CAWSLDRGNQPQHF,-,TRBJ1-5,TRBD1,TRBV30
TGTGCCAGCTCACCAGGGCGGGGTCCTAACACCGGGGAGCTGTTTTTT,CASSPGRGPNTGELFF,few,TRBJ2-2,-,TRBV18
TGTGCCAGCAGCCTCCAAGGGGGGGTCTCCTACAATGAGCAGTTCTTC,CASSLQGGVSYNEQFF,-,TRBJ2-1,-,TRBV9
TGTGCCAGCAGTCCCCTCTCCTATAATTCACCCCTCCACTTT,CASSPLSYNSPLHF,few,TRBJ1-6,-,TRBV28
TGTGCCAGTAGTATAGGAAGCGGGGGCTCAAATGAGCAGTTCTTC,CASSIGSGGSNEQFF,-,TRBJ2-1,TRBD2,TRBV19
TGTGCCTGGGCCACTAGCGGGAGGCCCACAGATACGCAGTATTTT,CAWATSGRPTDTQYF,-,TRBJ2-3,TRBD2,TRBV30
TGTGCCAGCAGTAGGACAGGGGAGAGCAATCAGCCCCAGCATTTT,CASSRTGESNQPQHF,-,TRBJ1-5,TRBD1,TRBV28
TGTGCCAGCAGTTTCGGGGGTGGAAGCTCCTACGAGCAGTACTTC,CASSFGGGSSYEQYF,-,TRBJ2-7,-,TRBV6-1
TGTGCCAGCAGGGGCGGACAGGGCAACAATCAGCCCCAGCATTTT,CASRGGQGNNQPQHF,-,TRBJ1-5,TRBD1,TRBV6-6
TGTGCCAGTAGCACCTGGGCCGGACAGGGCGACCGAGACAATCAGCCCCAGCATTTT,CASSTWAGQGDRDNQPQHF,-,TRBJ1-5,TRBD1,TRBV19
TGTGCCAGCACCCTCATTGCCCTAGTATCTGGCTACACCTTC,CASTLIALVSGYTF,-,TRBJ1-2,-,TRBV6-1
TGTGCCATCAGTGTGGCCAGGGAAAGAACTGAAGCTTTCTTT,CAISVARERTEAFF,-,TRBJ1-1,-,TRBV10-3
TGTGCCAGCTCCTTGGGGGGGACATATGGCTACACCTTC,CASSLGGTYGYTF,few,TRBJ1-2,-,TRBV18
TGTGCCAGCAGCGACCGGGTTCTAGGAACAGATACGCAGTATTTT,CASSDRVLGTDTQYF,-,TRBJ2-3,-,TRBV6-6
TGTGCCTGGAACAAAGACAGCTCCTACGAGCAGTACTTC,CAWNKDSSYEQYF,-,TRBJ2-7,-,TRBV30
TGTGCCAGCACCCCCCCAGGTCGGTCCTACGCCCACGAGCAGTACTTC,CASTPPGRSYAHEQYF,once,TRBJ2-7,-,TRBV28
TGTGCCTGGAGTGTCGGGCAGGGTGGGCGAGACGAGCAGTACTTC,CAWSVGQGGRDEQYF,-,TRBJ2-7,-,TRBV30
TGTGCCTGGAGTGATTGGGGGGACTCCTACGAGCAGTACTTC,CAWSDWGDSYEQYF,-,TRBJ2-7,-,TRBV30